What follows are 29 T cell receptor beta chains derived from one specimen sequenced in a study of HIV-infected children after antiretroviral therapy interruption. RNA-based 3' RACE libraries used unique molecular identifiers. In TCRdb, the 3' RACE reads were re-called with MiXCR into one record per CDR3 protein. The table records around 47,000 distinct CDR3 sequences, 4.3% of them present only once. The sample's treatment: PENTA 11 planned treatment interruption arm or continuous ART arm. The sequencing here drew on CD45RA+ CD4+ T cells from PBMCs, pooled from several time points, taken from a donor given antiretroviral therapy, either interrupted or continuous. The subset was: naive CD4+ CD45RA+ CD45RO- T cells. These receptors were taken from a pool of human donors with HIV.

This clonotype showed up just a few times. This chain uses TRBV3-1 with TRBJ2-1, with D possibly matching TRBD2 (5 bases). CDR1 and CDR2 from the germline V gene are LGHDT and YNNKEL (reference sequence). Trimming removed 0 bases from V and 1 base from J, with 10 bases in between. The CDR3 extends over 16 amino acids. DNA for the CDR3: TGTGCCAGCAGCCAAGATGCTGGGAGATCCTACAATGAGCAGTTCTTC. This encodes CASSQDAGRSYNEQFF.

This clonotype was recorded a few times. The V gene is TRBV4-2, the J gene TRBJ1-6; D not certain. Between the trimmed V and J ends, which lost 3 bases and 11 bases, there was a span of 11 bases. This CDR3 is 13 amino acids long. Germline assignment: CDR1 LGHNA and CDR2 YNFKEQ. The CDR3 DNA sequence: TGTGCCAGCAGCCAGACCGAACCGGCACCCCTCCACTTT. This encodes CASSQTEPAPLHF.

This clonotype showed up many times. The chain recombines TRBV29-1 with TRBJ2-5, with unresolved D. The CDR3 has 11 residues. Germline loops: CDR1 SQVTM, CDR2 ANQGSEA. V lost 8 bases to trimming and J lost 4 bases, with 11 bases between them. CDR3 region: CSPWTVETQYF. CDR3 nucleotide sequence: TGCAGCCCTTGGACGGTAGAGACCCAGTACTTC.

This clonotype came up a few times. The chain is built from TRBV20-1 and TRBJ1-2; weak D call: TRBD1 (6 bases). Germline V gene data show CDR1 as DFQATT and CDR2 as SNEGSKA (reference sequence). The CDR3 contains 11 residues. Trimming cost V 6 bases and J 6 bases, with 11 bases left between them. As DNA, the CDR3 is TGCAGTGCCTGGGGGCGTCATGGCTACACCTTC. Protein: CSAWGRHGYTF.

This clonotype has only a few counts. The rearrangement links TRBV20-1 to TRBJ1-3; D possibly corresponds to TRBD1 (5 bases). CDR1 is DFQATT and CDR2 is SNEGSKA in the germline V gene (reference sequence). Trimming pared 6 bases from V and 0 bases from J, leaving 12 bases between. The CDR3 is made up of 14 amino acids. CDR3 coding DNA: TGCAGTGCCGCGGGGCACTTCTCTGGAAACACCATATATTTT. This codes for CSAAGHFSGNTIYF.

The chain uses TRBV7-9 and TRBJ2-7; a possible D gene is TRBD2 (7 bases). Trimming removed 5 bases at V and 1 base at J, with 21 bases between. The germline V gene has CDR1 SEHNR and CDR2 FQNEAQ (reference sequence). This CDR3 is 17 amino acids long. CDR3 nucleotides: TGTGCCAGCAGCCCGAGAGGGGGGGGACTGTTGTCCTACGAGCAGTACTTC. It encodes CASSPRGGGLLSYEQYF.

In the case of this clonotype: The junction departs from germline at one end; a sequencing error may be responsible. The chain links TRBV14 to TRBJ2-3, with D perhaps given as TRBD1 or TRBD2 (5 bases each). CDR3 length: 17 residues. The germline gives CDR1 SGHDN, CDR2 FVKESK. DNA of the CDR3: TGTGCCAGCAGTGATCCCCTGGGGGTCCTAGGCAAAAACACCTTGTACTTT. Protein: CASSDPLGVLGKNTLYF.

This chain joins TRBV12-3 or TRBV12-4 and TRBJ2-4; TRBD1 agrees at 7 bases. The length of the CDR3 is 14 residues. Unmatched junction bases numbered 3, after V lost 4 bases and J lost 3 bases. The CDR3 protein is CASSSDRVKNIQYF. The CDR3 region has the DNA TGTGCCAGCAGTTCTGACAGGGTCAAAAACATTCAGTACTTC.

This clonotype was seen at least ten times. The rearrangement joins TRBV19 to TRBJ1-5; D gene ambiguous. V lost 2 bases and J 7 bases, leaving 12 bases between the germline ends. The CDR3 has 14 residues. Germline lookup yields CDR1 LNHDA and CDR2 SQIVND (reference sequence). The CDR3 nucleotides are TGTGCCAGTAGTATACTAGAGGGATGGCAGCCCCAGCATTTT. Translated: CASSILEGWQPQHF. Filled out from reference TRBV19 and TRBJ1-5, the complete variable domain reads DGGITQSPKYLFRKEGQNVTLSCEQNLNHDAMYWYRQDPGQGLRLIYYSQIVNDFQKGDIAEGYSVSREKKESFPLTVTSAQKNPTAFYLCASSILEGWQPQHFGDGTRLSIL.

In its sample, this clonotype was seen many times. The gene calls are TRBV6-6 and TRBJ1-2; possibly TRBD1 for D (5 bases). Between the trimmed V and J ends, which lost 7 bases and 4 bases, there was a span of 16 bases. CDR1 MNHNY and CDR2 SVGAGI come from the germline V gene (reference sequence). There are 14 residues in the CDR3. CDR3 sequence (DNA): TGTGCCAGCAACGAAGACAGATCCCTCTATGGCTACACCTTC. Protein product: CASNEDRSLYGYTF.

The chain is built from TRBV7-2 and TRBJ1-5; no clear D gene. V was trimmed by 5 bases and J by 2 bases, leaving 10 bases between them. This CDR3 is built from 14 residues. Germline CDR1 and CDR2: SGHTA and FQGNSA. The CDR3 DNA sequence: TGTGCCAGCAGCCCTCACAGCGGCAATCAGCCCCAGCATTTT. This translates into CASSPHSGNQPQHF.

This chain connects TRBV21-1 to TRBJ1-4. TRBV21-1 is shown as a pseudogene. The CDR3 length is 17 residues. The CDR3: CASSKFPVGEEDEKLFF. CDR3 DNA sequence: TGTGCCAGCAGCAAATTTCCCGTCGGGGAGGAAGACGAAAAACTGTTTTTT.

This clonotype was picked up many times. This sequence joins TRBV20-1 and TRBJ1-1; D unresolved. V shed 0 bases and J shed 2 bases, with 10 bases lying between them. The CDR3 runs to 14 residues. Per germline, CDR1 DFQATT and CDR2 SNEGSKA (reference sequence). The DNA for the CDR3 is TGCAGTGCTAGAGACCCCAACGTTAACACTGAAGCTTTCTTT. Its translation is CSARDPNVNTEAFF.

This clonotype was observed at least ten times. The chain recombines TRBV20-1 with TRBJ2-5; weak D call: TRBD2 (6 bases). Between the trimmed V and J ends, which lost 6 bases and 3 bases, there was a span of 8 bases. Looked up from germline, CDR1 is DFQATT and CDR2 is SNEGSKA (reference sequence). The CDR3 runs to 11 residues. Here the CDR3 DNA reads TGCAGTGCATCGGGAGAAGAGACCCAGTACTTC. Residues: CSASGEETQYF.

This clonotype has more than one count but fewer than ten. V gene TRBV20-1 combines with J gene TRBJ2-5; no reliable D call. The CDR3 consists of 11 residues. Trimming removed 0 bases from V and 8 bases from J, with 7 bases in between. CDR1 DFQATT and CDR2 SNEGSKA come from the germline V gene (reference sequence). CDR3 protein: CSARDYSTQYF. Written as DNA, the CDR3 is TGCAGTGCTAGAGACTACAGTACCCAGTACTTC.

Ten or more counts support this clonotype. This rearrangement joins TRBV10-3 to TRBJ1-1; no definite D call. The CDR3 consists of 17 residues. Germline assignment: CDR1 ENHRY and CDR2 SYGVKD. Trimming took off 6 bases at V and 6 bases at J, with 26 bases between the two ends. The CDR3 protein is CAISAREGLVSGPEAFF. In nucleotides, the CDR3 is TGTGCCATCAGCGCCCGTGAGGGTTTGGTTAGCGGACCTGAAGCTTTCTTT.

At least ten counts were recorded for this clonotype. The chain is built from TRBV12-3 or TRBV12-4 and TRBJ1-1; weak D call: TRBD1 (6 bases). The CDR3 is made up of 14 amino acids. V dropped 6 bases and J dropped 8 bases, with 19 bases sitting between them. For the CDR3, the DNA is TGTGCCAGCAGCCATGGGGGGCAGGCAAACGAAGCTTTCTTT. Amino acid sequence: CASSHGGQANEAFF.

There are many counts of this clonotype. The rearrangement joins TRBV4-1 to TRBJ2-1; no clear D gene. The CDR3 consists of 17 residues. Trimming removed 5 bases from V and 0 bases from J, with 17 bases in between. The germline V gene encodes CDR1 MGHRA and CDR2 YSYEKL. The DNA for the CDR3 is TGCGCCAGCAGCACCCGATGGACGGCCAGCTCCTACAATGAGCAGTTCTTC. Translated, it gives CASSTRWTASSYNEQFF.

This chain links TRBV27 with TRBJ1-1, with D unresolved. Trimming removed 3 bases at V and 0 bases at J, with 8 bases between. The CDR3 has 14 amino acids. Germline CDR1 is MNHEY and CDR2 is SMNVEV (reference sequence). For the CDR3, the DNA is TGTGCCAGCAGTTTGAGTCTATTGAACACTGAAGCTTTCTTT. This translates into CASSLSLLNTEAFF.

The rearrangement uses TRBV10-3 and TRBJ2-3, with a weak D call TRBD2 (6 bases). V gave up 10 bases and J gave up 4 bases, with 12 bases separating them. The CDR3 spans 12 residues. Germline loops: CDR1 ENHRY, CDR2 SYGVKD. The CDR3 nucleotides read TGTGCCACCGGGGGAGGCGCAGATACGCAGTATTTT. This codes for CATGGGADTQYF.

V is TRBV6-6 and J is TRBJ1-2; no firm D call. The CDR3 loop spans 13 amino acids. V was shortened by 2 bases and J by 2 bases, with 6 bases between the two germline ends. CDR1 is MNHNY and CDR2 is SVGAGI in the germline V gene (reference sequence). This CDR3 reads CASSYEANYGYTF. The DNA for the CDR3 is TGTGCCAGCAGTTACGAGGCGAACTATGGCTACACCTTC.

This clonotype has at least ten counts. The chain uses TRBV3-1 and TRBJ2-1; tentatively, D is TRBD2 (5 bases). Germline V lookup: CDR1 LGHDT, CDR2 YNNKEL (reference sequence). V lost 2 bases and J 8 bases, leaving 7 bases between the germline ends. There are 12 residues in the CDR3. CDR3 sequence reads: CASSQLGDEQFF. CDR3 DNA: TGTGCCAGCAGCCAACTCGGGGATGAGCAGTTCTTC.

The genes are TRBV19 and TRBJ1-1; no clear D. V shed 3 bases and J shed 11 bases, with 13 bases lying between them. The CDR3 has 12 amino acids. Per the germline V gene, CDR1 is LNHDA and CDR2 is SQIVND (reference sequence). CDR3 loop: CASSMSLSPAFF. The DNA of the CDR3 is TGTGCCAGTAGTATGAGCCTAAGCCCGGCTTTCTTT.

This clonotype was counted many times. J is TRBJ1-1 and V is TRBV9; D unclear. This CDR3 is 13 amino acids long. V lost 4 bases and J lost 8, with 15 bases in between. The V gene's germline CDR1 is SGDLS and CDR2 YYNGEE. The CDR3 spells CASSPQMPGEAFF. DNA for the CDR3: TGTGCCAGCAGCCCCCAGATGCCTGGGGAAGCTTTCTTT.

This clonotype has a count of ten or more. The V and J genes are TRBV28 and TRBJ2-7; perhaps TRBD1 as D (6 bases). The CDR3 loop spans 14 amino acids. Trimming pared 4 bases from V and 2 bases from J, leaving 12 bases between. Germline V gene sequence: CDR1 MDHEN, CDR2 SYDVKM. DNA of the CDR3: TGTGCCAGCAGTTCCGGACAGATAACCTACGAGCAGTACTTC. This sequence encodes CASSSGQITYEQYF.

This clonotype was recorded many times. The genes are TRBV28 and TRBJ2-1, with 7 bases that match TRBD1. Germline trimming cut 6 bases from V and 4 bases from J; bases unmatched to any gene: 6. Germline lookup yields CDR1 MDHEN and CDR2 SYDVKM. This CDR3 is 14 amino acids long. The DNA of the CDR3 is TGTGCCAGCAGACCCGGGACAGAGTACAATGAGCAGTTCTTC. Translation: CASRPGTEYNEQFF.

Many counts were recorded for this clonotype. The genes are TRBV28 and TRBJ2-7; D unclear. CDR1 is MDHEN and CDR2 is SYDVKM in the germline V gene. Trimming stripped 2 bases from V and 3 bases from J, with 8 bases between. The CDR3 length is 13 residues. This CDR3 reads CASSLRPVYEQYF. In DNA form, the CDR3 reads TGTGCCAGCAGTTTACGCCCAGTCTACGAGCAGTACTTC.

At least ten counts were recorded for this clonotype. This chain uses TRBV28 with TRBJ1-1; tentative D call: TRBD1 (5 bases). The germline gives CDR1 MDHEN, CDR2 SYDVKM. The V and J ends lost 7 bases and 1 base respectively, with 16 bases between them. CDR3 length equals 15 residues. CDR3: CASTSAAGKNTEAFF. The CDR3 bases are TGTGCCAGCACCTCGGCGGCAGGGAAGAACACTGAAGCTTTCTTT.

This clonotype was observed many times. The rearrangement joins TRBV28 to TRBJ1-5; D call uncertain. Germline V CDR1 and CDR2: MDHEN, SYDVKM. The germline V and J ends were trimmed by 5 bases and 2 bases, with 4 bases remaining between them. The CDR3 is made up of 12 amino acids. The CDR3 nucleotides are TGTGCCAGCAGTAGAGGCAATCAGCCCCAGCATTTT. As protein: CASSRGNQPQHF.